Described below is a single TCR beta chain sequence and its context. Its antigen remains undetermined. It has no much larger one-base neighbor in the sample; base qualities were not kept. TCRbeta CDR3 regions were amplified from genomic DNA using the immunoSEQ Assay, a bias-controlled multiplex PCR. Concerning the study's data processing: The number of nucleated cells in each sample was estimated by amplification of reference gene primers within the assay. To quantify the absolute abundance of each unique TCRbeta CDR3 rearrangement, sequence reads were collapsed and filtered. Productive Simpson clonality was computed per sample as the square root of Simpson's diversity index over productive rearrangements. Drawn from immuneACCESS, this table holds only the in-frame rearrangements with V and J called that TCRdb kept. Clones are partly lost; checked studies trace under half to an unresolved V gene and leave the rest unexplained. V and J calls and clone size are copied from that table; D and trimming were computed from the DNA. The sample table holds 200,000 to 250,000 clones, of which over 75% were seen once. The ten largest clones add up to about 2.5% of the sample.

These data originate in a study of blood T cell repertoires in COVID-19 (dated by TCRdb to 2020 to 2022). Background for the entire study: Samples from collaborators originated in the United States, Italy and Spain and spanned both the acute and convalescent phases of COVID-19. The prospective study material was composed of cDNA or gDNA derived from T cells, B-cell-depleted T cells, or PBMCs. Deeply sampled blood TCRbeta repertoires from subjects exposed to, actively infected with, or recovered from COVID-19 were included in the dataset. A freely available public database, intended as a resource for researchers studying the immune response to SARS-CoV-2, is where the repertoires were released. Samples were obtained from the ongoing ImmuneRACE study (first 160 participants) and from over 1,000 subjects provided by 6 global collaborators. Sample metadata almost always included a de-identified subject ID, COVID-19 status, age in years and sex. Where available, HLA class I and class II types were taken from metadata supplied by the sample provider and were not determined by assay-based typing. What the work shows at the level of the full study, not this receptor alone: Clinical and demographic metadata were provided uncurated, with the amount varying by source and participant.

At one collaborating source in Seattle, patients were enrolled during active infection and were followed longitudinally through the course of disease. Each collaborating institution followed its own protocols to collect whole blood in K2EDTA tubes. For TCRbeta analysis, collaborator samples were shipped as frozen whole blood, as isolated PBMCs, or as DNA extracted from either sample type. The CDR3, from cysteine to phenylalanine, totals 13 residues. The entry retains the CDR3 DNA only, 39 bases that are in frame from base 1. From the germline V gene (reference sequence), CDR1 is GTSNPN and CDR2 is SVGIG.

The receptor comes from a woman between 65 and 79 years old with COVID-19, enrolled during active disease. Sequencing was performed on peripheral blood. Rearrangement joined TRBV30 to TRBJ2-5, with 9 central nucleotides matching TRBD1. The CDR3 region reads CAWGTGRQETQYF. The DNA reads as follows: TGTGCTTGGGGGACAGGGAGACAAGAGACCCAGTACTTC.